The rows below give T cell receptor beta chains drawn from one sample of a study of PD-1 blockade in classical Hodgkin lymphoma. Method: immunoSEQ multiplex PCR; TCRdb's copy keeps in-frame clones and lacks some. The sample lists about 12,000 clones, almost 90% occurring once. Sequenced here: CD4+ T cells from blood, sampled before the fourth cycle of nivolumab. The receptor set was obtained from a human donor with classical Hodgkin lymphoma. Both conserved end residues are part of each CDR3. A D gene is named only where the DNA matches it firmly. Size tells how often a clone was seen (once, few, many) or the class of an expanded clone, and some rows leave it out.

.	TRBV4-2	.	TRBJ1-3	TGTGCCAGCAGCCAAGAGGGCCGACAGAGCTCTGGAAACACCATATATTTT	CASSQEGRQSSGNTIYF
.	TRBV7-2	.	TRBJ1-2	TGTGCCAGCAGTACCAAACTAGGGATCCCATATGGCTACACCTTC	CASSTKLGIPYGYTF
.	TRBV5-5	.	TRBJ1-5	TGTGCCAGCACCCAATCACCAGGACAGTCCTTCCCCCAGCCCCAGCATTTT	CASTQSPGQSFPQPQHF
.	TRBV29-1	.	TRBJ1-2	TGCAGCGCCGGGACCGATTTTCTCTATGGCTACACCTTC	CSAGTDFLYGYTF
.	TRBV5-1	.	TRBJ1-1	TGCGCCAGCAGCTATAGGGGGAGGACTGAAGCTTTCTTT	CASSYRGRTEAFF
.	TRBV28	once	TRBJ2-7	TGTGCCAGCACCATTCACAGGGAATACGAGCAGTACTTC	CASTIHREYEQYF
TRBD1	TRBV2	once	TRBJ1-1	TGTGCCAGCAGGTTACAGACAGGGAATTTCGCTGAAGCTTTCTTT	CASRLQTGNFAEAFF
.	TRBV28	.	TRBJ1-4	TGTGCCAGCAGTTTTACGGAACCGAGCCAAGCTAATGAAAAACTGTTTTTT	CASSFTEPSQANEKLFF
TRBD1	TRBV2	once	TRBJ1-1	TGTGCCAGCAGTCTGGGGTTACAGGGGCCTGAAGCTTTCTTT	CASSLGLQGPEAFF
.	TRBV28	.	TRBJ1-3	TGTGCCAGCAGTTTCACTTGGGCCTCTGGAAACACCATATATTTT	CASSFTWASGNTIYF
.	TRBV5-1	.	TRBJ2-6	TGCGCCAGCAGCAACGACTTGGGCTCAAGCTCTGGGGCCAACGTCCTGACTTTC	CASSNDLGSSSGANVLTF
.	TRBV28	.	TRBJ1-4	TGTGCCAGCACGGGTGGTTTTGCAACTAATGAAAAACTGTTTTTT	CASTGGFATNEKLFF
.	TRBV5-1	.	TRBJ2-5	TGCGCCAGCAGCTTGGGGTCGGGGAGAGAGACCCAGTACTTC	CASSLGSGRETQYF
.	TRBV11-3	.	TRBJ2-7	TGTGCCAGCAGTCCCGGGCCTAACTACGAGCAGTACTTC	CASSPGPNYEQYF
.	TRBV21-1	.	TRBJ2-7	TGTGCCAGCAGCAAAGCCCCCGGGGGGAGCTCCTACGAGCAGTACTTC	CASSKAPGGSSYEQYF
.	TRBV29-1	.	TRBJ2-1	TGCAGCGTTGAAGTATCCAGGGGCAATGAGCAGTTCTTC	CSVEVSRGNEQFF
.	TRBV2	.	TRBJ2-3	TGTGCCAGCAGTGATGCCCGGTCAGATACGCAGTATTTT	CASSDARSDTQYF
.	TRBV7-2	.	TRBJ1-1	TGTGCCAGCAGCTTCTATGAGGGGTCGGCTGAAGCTTTCTTT	CASSFYEGSAEAFF
.	TRBV27	.	TRBJ2-7	TGTGCCAGCAGCACATTCGGCAGATACGAGCAGTACTTC	CASSTFGRYEQYF
.	TRBV5-1	once	TRBJ1-6	TGCGCCAGCAGCCTCCTAAGCTCCTATAATTCACCCCTCCACTTT	CASSLLSSYNSPLHF
TRBD2	TRBV5-4	.	TRBJ2-7	TGTGCCAGCAGCTTGGTTTCAGCTAGCGGGAATTACGAGCAGTACTTC	CASSLVSASGNYEQYF
.	TRBV7-2	.	TRBJ2-5	TGTGCCAGCAGCTTTCGAACGGGACCCACAGAGACCCAGTACTTC	CASSFRTGPTETQYF
TRBD2	TRBV7-2	.	TRBJ2-5	TGTGCCAGCAGCTTAAACGCGGGGGGGAGGGAGACCCAGTACTTC	CASSLNAGGRETQYF
TRBD1	TRBV11-1	.	TRBJ1-1	TGTGCCAGCAGCTTCCCAGGGGACAGGGAAAAAGCTTTCTTT	CASSFPGDREKAFF
.	TRBV10-1	.	TRBJ2-7	TGCGCCAGCAGTGAAACGGGCGGACCCTACGAGCAGTACTTC	CASSETGGPYEQYF
.	TRBV25-1	few	TRBJ1-1	TGTGCCAGCAGTGAATTGGGTATCATGAACACTGAAGCTTTCTTT	CASSELGIMNTEAFF
TRBD1	TRBV28	.	TRBJ1-4	TGTGCCAGCAGTCTTCCTGACAGGGGGGGTAAACTGTTTTTT	CASSLPDRGGKLFF
TRBD2	TRBV19	.	TRBJ2-5	TGTGCCAGTAGTATACGGGGGGAGGAAGAGACCCAGTACTTC	CASSIRGEEETQYF
.	TRBV9	.	TRBJ2-7	TGTGCCAGCAGCGAGGGTTTAGGGGGCGAGCAGTACTTC	CASSEGLGGEQYF
.	TRBV5-1	.	TRBJ2-7	TGCGCCAGCAGCTTGGAGAGTGGAGGGCAGTACTTC	CASSLESGGQYF
TRBD2	TRBV7-2	.	TRBJ2-5	TGTGCCAGCAGCTTAAAGGCGACAGGGCGGGGGGGGACCCAGTACTTC	CASSLKATGRGGTQYF
.	TRBV7-3	.	TRBJ2-2	TGTGCCAGTCAGGGTGATACCGGGGAGCTGTTTTTT	CASQGDTGELFF
TRBD2	TRBV7-7	.	TRBJ2-5	TGTGCCAGCCCTAAGACTAGCGGGGAGACCCAGTACTTC	CASPKTSGETQYF
.	TRBV27	.	TRBJ2-2	TGTGCCACCCGGGCCGGGCCCACCGGGGAGCTGTTTTTT	CATRAGPTGELFF
.	TRBV29-1	.	TRBJ2-6	TGCAGCGTAGGGGAGTCTGGGGCCAACGTCCTGACTTTC	CSVGESGANVLTF
.	TRBV7-3	.	TRBJ2-1	TGTGCCAGCAGCTTAACAGGACAGTTCGATGAGCAGTTCTTC	CASSLTGQFDEQFF